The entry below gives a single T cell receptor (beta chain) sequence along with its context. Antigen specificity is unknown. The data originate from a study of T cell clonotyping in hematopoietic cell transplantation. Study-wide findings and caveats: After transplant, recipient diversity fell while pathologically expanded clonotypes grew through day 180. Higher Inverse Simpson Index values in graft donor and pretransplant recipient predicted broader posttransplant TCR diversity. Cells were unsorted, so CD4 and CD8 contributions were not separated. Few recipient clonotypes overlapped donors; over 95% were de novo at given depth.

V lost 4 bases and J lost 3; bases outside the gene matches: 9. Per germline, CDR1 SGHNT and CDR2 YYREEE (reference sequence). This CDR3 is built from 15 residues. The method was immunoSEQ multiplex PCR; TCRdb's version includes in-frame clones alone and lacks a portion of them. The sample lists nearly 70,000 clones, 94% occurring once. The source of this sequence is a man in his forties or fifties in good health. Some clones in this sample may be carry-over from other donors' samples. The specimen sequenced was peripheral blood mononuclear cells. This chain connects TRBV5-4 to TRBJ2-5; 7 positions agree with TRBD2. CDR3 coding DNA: TGTGCCAGCAGCCGGGAGACTGGACTAGAAGAGACCCAGTACTTC. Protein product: CASSRETGLEETQYF.